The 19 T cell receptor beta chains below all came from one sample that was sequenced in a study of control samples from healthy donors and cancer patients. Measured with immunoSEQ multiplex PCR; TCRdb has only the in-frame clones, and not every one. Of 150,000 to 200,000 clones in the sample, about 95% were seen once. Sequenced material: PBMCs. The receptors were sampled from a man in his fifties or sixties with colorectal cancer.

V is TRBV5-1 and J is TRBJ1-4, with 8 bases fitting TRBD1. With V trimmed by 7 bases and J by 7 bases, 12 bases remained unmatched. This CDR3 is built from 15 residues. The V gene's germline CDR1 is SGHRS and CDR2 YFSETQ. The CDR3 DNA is TGCGCCAGCCGTATAGGACAGGGAGGAAGTGAAAAACTGTTTTTT. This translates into CASRIGQGGSEKLFF.

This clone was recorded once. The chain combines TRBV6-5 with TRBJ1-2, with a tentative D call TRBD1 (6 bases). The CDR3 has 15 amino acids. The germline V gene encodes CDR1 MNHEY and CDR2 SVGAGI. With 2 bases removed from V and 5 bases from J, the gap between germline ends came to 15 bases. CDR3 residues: CASSYETTGKYGYTF. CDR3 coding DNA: TGTGCCAGCAGTTACGAAACTACAGGGAAGTATGGCTACACCTTC.

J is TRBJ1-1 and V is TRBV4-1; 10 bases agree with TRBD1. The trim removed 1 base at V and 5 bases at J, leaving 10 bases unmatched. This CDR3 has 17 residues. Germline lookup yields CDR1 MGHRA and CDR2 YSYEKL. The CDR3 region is CASSQALRDRGWTEAFF. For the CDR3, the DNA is TGCGCCAGCAGCCAAGCCCTCCGGGACAGGGGTTGGACTGAAGCTTTCTTT.

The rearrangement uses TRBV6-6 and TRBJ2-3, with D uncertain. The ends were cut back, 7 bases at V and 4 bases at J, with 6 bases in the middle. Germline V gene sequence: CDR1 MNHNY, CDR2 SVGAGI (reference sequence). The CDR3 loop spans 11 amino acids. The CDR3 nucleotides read TGTGCCAGCAAATTCTCAGATACGCAGTATTTT. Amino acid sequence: CASKFSDTQYF.

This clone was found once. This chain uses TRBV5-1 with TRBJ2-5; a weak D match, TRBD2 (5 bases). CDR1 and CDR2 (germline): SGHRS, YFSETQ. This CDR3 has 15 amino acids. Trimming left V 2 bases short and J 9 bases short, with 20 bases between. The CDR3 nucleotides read TGCGCCAGCAGCTTCGACCCTGGACGGTCGGGGTCCCAGTACTTC. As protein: CASSFDPGRSGSQYF.

CDR3 residues: CAWSFGSGANVLTF. The CDR3 nucleotides are TGTGCCTGGAGTTTTGGCTCTGGGGCCAACGTCCTGACTTTC. The chain combines TRBV30 with TRBJ2-6; D is unresolved. Germline CDR1 reads GTSNPN; CDR2 reads SVGIG (reference sequence). V was cut by 2 bases and J by 0 bases, with 5 bases left in between. This CDR3 contains 14 residues.

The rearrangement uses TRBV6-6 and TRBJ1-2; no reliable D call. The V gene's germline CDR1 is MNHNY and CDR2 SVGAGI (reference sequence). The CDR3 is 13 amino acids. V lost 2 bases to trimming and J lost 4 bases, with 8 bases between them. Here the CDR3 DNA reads TGTGCCAGCAGTTACGGGGAGGGCTATGGCTACACCTTC. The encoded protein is CASSYGEGYGYTF.

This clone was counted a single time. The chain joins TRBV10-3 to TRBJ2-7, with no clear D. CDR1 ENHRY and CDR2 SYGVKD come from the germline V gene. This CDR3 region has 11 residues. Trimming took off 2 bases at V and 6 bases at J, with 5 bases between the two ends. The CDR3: CAISEVGEQYF. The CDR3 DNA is TGTGCCATCAGTGAGGTGGGCGAGCAGTACTTC.

The CDR3 DNA reads as TGTGCCAGCAGCCAAGATCGACTAGCGGGGAGAGAGACCCAGTACTTC. Translating it yields CASSQDRLAGRETQYF. The genes are TRBV4-2 and TRBJ2-5; the match to TRBD2 covers 11 bases. Germline CDR1 is LGHNA and CDR2 is YNFKEQ. Trimming at V came to 0 bases and at J to 4 bases, leaving 4 bases not matched to a gene. The CDR3 is 16 amino acids.

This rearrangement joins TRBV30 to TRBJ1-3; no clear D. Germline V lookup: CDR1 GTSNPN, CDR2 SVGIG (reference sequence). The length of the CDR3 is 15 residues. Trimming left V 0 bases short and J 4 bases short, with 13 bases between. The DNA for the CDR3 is TGTGCCTGGAGTGTTCAACGGGGTATGGGAAACACCATATATTTT. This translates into CAWSVQRGMGNTIYF.

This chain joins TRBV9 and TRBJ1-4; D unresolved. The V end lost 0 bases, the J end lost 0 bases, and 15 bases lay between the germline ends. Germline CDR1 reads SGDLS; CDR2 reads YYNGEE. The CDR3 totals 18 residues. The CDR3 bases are TGTGCCAGCAGCGTAGACCATGGGCCGGCCGCAACTAATGAAAAACTGTTTTTT. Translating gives CASSVDHGPAATNEKLFF.

CDR3 in DNA: TGTGCCAGCAGCGTAGACTATTCTGGAAACACCATATATTTT. Protein sequence: CASSVDYSGNTIYF. The chain carries TRBV9 and TRBJ1-3; D unclear. CDR3 length equals 14 residues. V was cut by 0 bases and J by 1 base, with 5 bases left in between. Germline V CDR1 and CDR2: SGDLS, YYNGEE. The full variable domain, in which reference TRBV9 and TRBJ1-3 provide the parts outside the CDR3, is DSGVTQTPKHLITATGQRVTLRCSPRSGDLSVYWYQQSLDQGLQFLIQYYNGEERAKGNILERFSAQQFPDLHSELNLSSLELGDSALYFCASSVDYSGNTIYFGEGSWLTVV.

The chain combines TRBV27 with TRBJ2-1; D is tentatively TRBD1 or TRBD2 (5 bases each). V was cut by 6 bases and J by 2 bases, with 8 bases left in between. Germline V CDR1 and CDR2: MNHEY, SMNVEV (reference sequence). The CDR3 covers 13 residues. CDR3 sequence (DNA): TGTGCCAGCAGCCGGGACCCCTACAATGAGCAGTTCTTC. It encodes CASSRDPYNEQFF.

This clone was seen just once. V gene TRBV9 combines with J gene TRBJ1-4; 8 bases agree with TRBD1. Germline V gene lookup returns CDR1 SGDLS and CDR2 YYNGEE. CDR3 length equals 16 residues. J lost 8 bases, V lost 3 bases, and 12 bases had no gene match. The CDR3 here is CASSAYPGQAGEKLFF. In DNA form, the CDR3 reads TGTGCCAGCAGCGCCTACCCGGGACAGGCGGGAGAAAAACTGTTTTTT.

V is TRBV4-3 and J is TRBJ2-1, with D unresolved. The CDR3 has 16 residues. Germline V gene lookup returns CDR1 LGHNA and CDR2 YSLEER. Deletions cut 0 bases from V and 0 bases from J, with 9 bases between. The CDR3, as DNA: TGCGCCAGCAGCCAAGATCTACCTAGCTCCTACAATGAGCAGTTCTTC. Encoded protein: CASSQDLPSSYNEQFF.

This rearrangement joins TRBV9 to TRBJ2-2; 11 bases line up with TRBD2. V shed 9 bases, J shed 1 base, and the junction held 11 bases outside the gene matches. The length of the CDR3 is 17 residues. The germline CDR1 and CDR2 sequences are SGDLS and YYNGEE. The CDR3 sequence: CATTGTSGPLNTGELFF. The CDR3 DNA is TGTGCCACCACCGGGACTAGCGGACCCTTGAACACCGGGGAGCTGTTTTTT. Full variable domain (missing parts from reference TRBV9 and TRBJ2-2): DSGVTQTPKHLITATGQRVTLRCSPRSGDLSVYWYQQSLDQGLQFLIQYYNGEERAKGNILERFSAQQFPDLHSELNLSSLELGDSALYFCATTGTSGPLNTGELFFGEGSRLTVL.

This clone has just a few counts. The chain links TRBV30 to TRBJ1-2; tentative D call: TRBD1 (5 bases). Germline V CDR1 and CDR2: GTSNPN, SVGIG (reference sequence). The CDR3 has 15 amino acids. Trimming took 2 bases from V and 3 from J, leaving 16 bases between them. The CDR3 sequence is CAWSSQGGWHYGYTF. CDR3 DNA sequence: TGTGCCTGGAGTTCCCAGGGCGGATGGCACTATGGCTACACCTTC.

The CDR3 loop reads CAWRGGGSTKQYF. CDR3 in DNA: TGTGCCTGGCGGGGGGGCGGGAGTACGAAGCAGTACTTC. V and J are TRBV30 and TRBJ2-7, with 8 bases aligning to TRBD2. The CDR3 totals 13 residues. CDR1 is GTSNPN, CDR2 SVGIG, per germline (reference sequence). V was clipped by 5 bases and J by 8 bases; unmatched bases: 11.

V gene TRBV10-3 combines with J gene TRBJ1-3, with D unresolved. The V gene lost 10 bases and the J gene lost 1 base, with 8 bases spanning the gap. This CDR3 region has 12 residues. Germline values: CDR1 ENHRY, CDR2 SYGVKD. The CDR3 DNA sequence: TGTGCCACAAGAGGGTCTGGAAACACCATATATTTT. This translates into CATRGSGNTIYF.